This T cell receptor beta chain is from a study of T cell responses to AZD1222 COVID-19 vaccine. In the study overall: Second-dose recipients at about 4 or about 12 weeks were treated as one pooled group. Points from the study as a whole: Among the donors, most were white British and more were female, and clonal diversity was possibly underestimated. Epitopes outside B.1.351 and B.1.1.7 mutated regions reportedly drew nearly half of spike TCRs. Repertoires were obtained solely post-peak T cell response.

To note about this clone: Its antigen is still unknown.

Measured with immunoSEQ multiplex PCR; TCRdb has only the in-frame clones, and not every one. The sample lists 100,000 or so clones, around 96% seen once, with 2.2% in the top ten. The origin of this receptor is an adult in good health. Source: peripheral blood, taken on day 0 of AZD1222 vaccination.

The CDR3: CAWSPSTRAFF. CDR3 bases: TGTGCCTGGAGCCCCTCTACTCGGGCTTTCTTT. V gene TRBV30 combines with J gene TRBJ1-1; D is uncertain. Trimming cost V 3 bases and J 11 bases, with 13 bases left between them. The germline V gene has CDR1 GTSNPN and CDR2 SVGIG (reference sequence). The CDR3 consists of 11 residues.